The 11 T cell receptor beta chains in this list originate from one sample, sequenced in a study of cytomegalovirus exposure and HLA in healthy donors. 13 Jbeta primers and 60 Vbeta primers were used for the PCR. Assay: immunoSEQ multiplex PCR; the TCRdb copy retains only in-frame clones and omits some. The repertoire holds around 96,000 clones, with under 65% as singletons. The sequenced sample was PBMCs. The source is a man aged 55-75 years in good health and CMV-seronegative.

This sequence joins TRBV27 and TRBJ2-7, with 11 bases that match TRBD1. After removal of 3 bases from V and 3 bases from J, the junction contained 10 bases not matched to a gene. CDR1 and CDR2 (germline): MNHEY, SMNVEV (reference sequence). The CDR3 sequence is 17 residues long. In DNA, the CDR3 is TGTGCCAGCAGTTTGTCTTCTGGACAGGGGGCAAACTACGAGCAGTACTTC. Its protein is CASSLSSGQGANYEQYF.

This chain uses TRBV19 with TRBJ1-1, with D uncertain. Per the germline V gene, CDR1 is LNHDA and CDR2 is SQIVND (reference sequence). The CDR3 sequence is 14 residues long. V was cut by 3 bases and J by 4 bases, with 12 bases left in between. DNA of the CDR3: TGTGCCAGTAGTATCAAAGCCCACGGCACTGAAGCTTTCTTT. Translation: CASSIKAHGTEAFF.

The rearrangement links TRBV10-1 to TRBJ2-2; unclear D gene. The germline V gene encodes CDR1 WNHNN and CDR2 SYGVQD (reference sequence). Trimming removed 8 bases at V and 5 bases at J, with 12 bases between. This CDR3 comprises 13 residues. The chain's CDR3 is CASAWSKTGELFF. The CDR3 nucleotides read TGCGCCAGCGCGTGGAGTAAGACCGGGGAGCTGTTTTTT.

This clone was recorded at least ten times. The J gene is TRBJ2-7, the V gene TRBV6-5; D unresolved. Trimming shortened V by 6 bases and J by 12 bases, and 15 bases separated the two germline ends. Germline V gene data show CDR1 as MNHEY and CDR2 as SVGAGI. This CDR3 region has 11 residues. The CDR3 region is CASSLEERLYF. In DNA form, the CDR3 reads TGTGCCAGCAGCCTAGAGGAGAGATTGTACTTC.

This rearrangement joins TRBV5-1 to TRBJ1-3, with D possibly matching TRBD1 (5 bases). Per germline, CDR1 SGHRS and CDR2 YFSETQ. The CDR3 has 17 residues. The V end lost 4 bases, the J end lost 3 bases, and 20 bases lay between the germline ends. The CDR3 protein is CASSRFGVDSSGNTIYF. The CDR3 region has the DNA TGCGCCAGCAGCCGCTTCGGAGTAGACAGTAGTGGAAACACCATATATTTT.

The chain links TRBV10-3 to TRBJ2-1; TRBD1 aligns across 8 bases. The CDR3 is made up of 16 amino acids. Trimming cost V 2 bases and J 2 bases; bases outside gene matches: 5. The germline V gene encodes CDR1 ENHRY and CDR2 SYGVKD. The CDR3 reads CAISEGSGGAYNEQFF. In nucleotides, the CDR3 is TGTGCCATCAGTGAGGGGTCAGGGGGCGCCTACAATGAGCAGTTCTTC.

The chain carries TRBV4-1 and TRBJ2-6; unclear D gene. Trimming stripped 4 bases from V and 5 bases from J, with 12 bases between. Germline CDR1 and CDR2: MGHRA and YSYEKL. The CDR3 totals 15 residues. The CDR3 loop reads CASSRATSRANVLTF. The DNA for the CDR3 is TGCGCCAGCAGCCGAGCGACCTCCCGGGCCAACGTCCTGACTTTC.

This clone occurred once. The V call is TRBV7-6, the J call TRBJ2-7, with 7 positions matching TRBD1. The germline CDR1 and CDR2 sequences are SGHVS and FNYEAQ. This CDR3 spans 13 amino acids. Trimming took 5 bases from V and 6 from J; bases not matched to a gene: 7. CDR3 coding DNA: TGTGCCAGCAGCGCCGGGACAGAAGGCGAGCAGTACTTC. This translates into CASSAGTEGEQYF.

The chain recombines TRBV19 with TRBJ2-1, with 9 nucleotides matching TRBD1. The CDR3 has 15 amino acids. V gave up 5 bases and J gave up 3 bases; unmatched junction bases: 5. The germline CDR1 and CDR2 sequences are LNHDA and SQIVND (reference sequence). CDR3 coding DNA: TGTGCCAGTAGTCCGCGGACAGGGGACTACAATGAGCAGTTCTTC. It codes for CASSPRTGDYNEQFF. Full variable domain (remainder filled in from reference TRBV19 and TRBJ2-1): DGGITQSPKYLFRKEGQNVTLSCEQNLNHDAMYWYRQDPGQGLRLIYYSQIVNDFQKGDIAEGYSVSREKKESFPLTVTSAQKNPTAFYLCASSPRTGDYNEQFFGPGTRLTVL.

The chain carries TRBV6-6 and TRBJ1-1; D is uncertain. Germline CDR1 is MNHNY and CDR2 is SVGAGI (reference sequence). V lost 0 bases and J lost 4, with 15 bases in between. The CDR3 spans 16 residues. The CDR3: CASSYSGLSVGTEAFF. The CDR3 DNA reads as TGTGCCAGCAGTTACTCCGGACTCTCGGTAGGCACTGAAGCTTTCTTT.

This rearrangement joins TRBV5-4 to TRBJ2-2, with 14 bases that match TRBD2. Germline CDR1 is SGHNT and CDR2 is YYREEE (reference sequence). V lost 4 bases and J lost 3; bases outside the gene matches: 5. The CDR3 consists of 17 residues. The CDR3 coding sequence is TGTGCCAGCAGCCCGGGACTAGCGGGGGTCGACACCGGGGAGCTGTTTTTT. This gives the protein CASSPGLAGVDTGELFF.